The subject of this entry is one T cell receptor (beta chain). This clonotype was seen more than once but under ten times. Its cognate antigen has yet to be identified. Nothing much larger sits one base from this clone, and base qualities are not available. From the cysteine through the phenylalanine, the CDR3 covers 14 amino acids. CDR3 DNA only is kept here, 42 bases in frame from base 1. The trim is 4 bases for V and 3 bases for J, with a gap of 9 bases between the germline ends. Reading the label with the study, this specimen's time point is: persistent/refractory GD, antithyroid drugs over 5 years with positive TRAb. RNA was extracted from PBMCs in TRIzol for both TCR sequencing and RNA sequencing. The diagnosis of Graves' disease was made according to American Thyroid Association guidelines. The patients came from an endocrinology department in Xi'an, China. Each patient gave around 9 milliliters of peripheral blood, collected in an EDTA anticoagulant tube. PBMCs were isolated by Ficoll Paque Plus density gradient separation without further T cell sorting. An Agilent 2100 Bioanalyzer and agarose gel were used to check RNA quality, while a NanoDrop 2000 measured RNA concentration.

Library prep was done by multiplex PCR. The listed sequencing device is Illumina HiSeq 4000. iRepertoire HTBI primers and Arm-PCR amplification of CDR3 regions were used to construct TCR beta libraries. PCR products were gel purified before sequencing. As for the authors' bioinformatics: Across samples, 55 to 80 TRBV and roughly 13 TRBJ segments were identified and used for gene usage analysis of CDR3 amino acid clonotypes. COPE and FqMerger were used to merge filtered high-quality paired reads into contigs. BLAST was used to align contigs to IMGT TRBV, TRBD and TRBJ reference genes, with CDR3 defined following IMGT. Clonotypes above 0.1% frequency were classified as highly expanded clones. Repertoire diversity was measured by Shannon entropy, and V-J evenness by the Gini coefficient. A clonotype was considered public if more than one individual shared it. Starting from the raw public reads, TCRdb applied fastp trimming at Q25, assembled clones with MiXCR and retained in-frame beta chains. Each CDR3 protein gets just one entry, which takes the most common genes and DNA from the rows behind it. Clone size and V and J calls follow TCRdb, not the original study. For this sample there are 450,000 or so distinct CDR3 sequences; less than 25% appear just once. 7.8% of the sample belongs to the ten largest clones.

The data derive from a study of regulatory T cells in long-lasting Graves disease (dated by TCRdb to the early 2020s). Regarding the complete study: Persistent Graves' disease was defined as persistently positive TSH receptor autoantibodies together with antithyroid drug treatment for over 5 years. Patients with persistent Graves' disease were compared with patients with newly diagnosed Graves' disease using TCR sequencing and RNA sequencing of peripheral blood. The study was registered as a clinical trial and conducted in China. A total of around 33 samples were covered by TCR sequencing, comprising around 13 persistent and 20 or so newly diagnosed Graves' disease patients. Persistent Graves' disease patients in the clinical cohort had taken antithyroid drugs for roughly ten years on average. Broad study findings and their caveats: Compared with newly diagnosed patients, patients with persistent Graves' disease had lower TCR Shannon entropy and fewer highly expanded clones, which suggests clonal expansion. TRBV28, TRBJ1-2 and TRBJ2-5 were preferentially used in persistent disease, while TRBV20-1 and TRBJ2-1 were favored in newly diagnosed disease. Only the TCR beta chain was sequenced and analyzed. The authors acknowledged the small sample size as a limitation that may reduce accuracy. Because the primary lesion, thyroid tissue, could not be accessed, the study looked at peripheral blood alone. Persistent patients shared more public clonotypes among themselves (around 3,000) than newly diagnosed patients did (about 900).

Material: peripheral blood mononuclear cells (PBMCs), obtained when the disease was refractory, from a patient treated with antithyroid drugs. Here the chain combines TRBV12-3 or TRBV12-4 and TRBJ2-2; the D gene lacks a confident call. The receptor's source is a female donor with Graves disease. The CDR3 has the sequence CASSSLLYTGELFF. The nucleotide sequence reads as follows: TGTGCCAGCAGTTCCCTCCTCTACACCGGGGAGCTGTTTTTT.